These 15 T cell receptor beta chains came from one sample sequenced in a study of shared clonotypes between healthy human individuals. Method: immunoSEQ multiplex PCR; TCRdb's copy keeps in-frame clones and lacks some. The table has roughly 700,000 clones, around 72% seen once; the top ten hold under 2%. Sequenced: memory CD4+ T cells sorted from blood. The sample's subset: CD45RA-negative fraction. The receptors here all came from a young woman in good health.

A word on this clone: The same CDR3 can be traced to other DNA sequences in this sample. The chain is built from TRBV7-2 and TRBJ2-5, with D perhaps TRBD2 (5 bases). The V end lost 1 base, the J end lost 1 base, and 16 bases lay between the germline ends. There are 17 residues in the CDR3. Germline values: CDR1 SGHTA, CDR2 FQGNSA. The CDR3 coding sequence is TGTGCCAGCAGCTTAGGTCGAATAGCGCTGCCCCAAGAGACCCAGTACTTC. It translates to CASSLGRIALPQETQYF.

This clone was detected only a few times. The gene calls are TRBV13 and TRBJ2-7, with D perhaps matching TRBD1 or TRBD2 (6 bases each). Germline CDR1 is PRHDT and CDR2 is FYEKMQ (reference sequence). V was clipped by 2 bases and J by 7 bases, with 18 bases between them. The CDR3 consists of 15 residues. The CDR3, as DNA: TGTGCCAGCAGCTTAATCAGGGGACTTCCGGGGGAGCAGTACTTC. The encoded protein is CASSLIRGLPGEQYF.

This rearrangement joins TRBV6-5 to TRBJ1-5; D is ambiguous. The germline V and J ends were trimmed by 6 bases and 1 base, with 13 bases remaining between them. This CDR3 region has 15 residues. Germline V lookup: CDR1 MNHEY, CDR2 SVGAGI. As DNA, the CDR3 is TGTGCCAGCAGGTTAACGTCCTGGAGCAATCAGCCCCAGCATTTT. It yields the protein CASRLTSWSNQPQHF.

This clone has only a few counts. The chain links TRBV4-1 to TRBJ2-3, with unresolved D. Germline V lookup: CDR1 MGHRA, CDR2 YSYEKL. Trimming removed 1 base from V and 6 bases from J, with 11 bases in between. This CDR3 has 14 amino acids. CDR3 region: CASSQAAQSDTQYF. The CDR3 DNA reads TGCGCCAGCAGCCAAGCCGCCCAGTCTGATACGCAGTATTTT.

The chain links TRBV27 to TRBJ2-7; D remains ambiguous. This CDR3 has 13 residues. V dropped 3 bases and J dropped 3 bases, with 9 bases sitting between them. Germline V lookup: CDR1 MNHEY, CDR2 SMNVEV (reference sequence). In DNA form, the CDR3 reads TGTGCCAGCAGTTTGAGGTTCAACTACGAGCAGTACTTC. Protein product: CASSLRFNYEQYF.

This clone occurred once. This chain links TRBV18 with TRBJ1-4; D gene uncertain. V lost 3 bases to trimming and J lost 0 bases, with 8 bases between them. The CDR3 is made up of 15 amino acids. Germline V CDR1 and CDR2: KGHSH, LQKENI. The CDR3 DNA follows: TGTGCCAGCTCACCCGAGATCGCAACTAATGAAAAACTGTTTTTT. Its protein product is CASSPEIATNEKLFF. Complete variable domain (other parts from reference TRBV18 and TRBJ1-4): NAGVMQNPRHLVRRRGQEARLRCSPMKGHSHVYWYRQLPEEGLKFMVYLQKENIIDESGMPKERFSAEFPKEGPSILRIQQVVRGDSAAYFCASSPEIATNEKLFFGSGTQLSVL.

The chain joins TRBV29-1 to TRBJ2-3, with TRBD2 as a possible D gene (6 bases). V gave up 5 bases and J gave up 8 bases, with 8 bases separating them. CDR3 size: 10 residues. Looked up from germline, CDR1 is SQVTM and CDR2 is ANQGSEA. CDR3 DNA: TGCAGCGTTTCCGGGGGTACGCAGTATTTT. Encoded protein: CSVSGGTQYF.

This clone has a single count. V gene TRBV6-5 combines with J gene TRBJ2-7; the D is unclear. The V end lost 4 bases, the J end lost 3 bases, and 7 bases lay between the germline ends. The CDR3 length is 12 residues. Germline CDR1 is MNHEY and CDR2 is SVGAGI. CDR3 DNA: TGTGCCAGCAGTTCGCAGTACTACGAGCAGTACTTC. This sequence encodes CASSSQYYEQYF.

The V gene is TRBV5-4, the J gene TRBJ1-2; possible D gene TRBD1, 6 bases. The germline V gene has CDR1 SGHNT and CDR2 YYREEE (reference sequence). The ends were cut back, 1 base at V and 4 bases at J, with 11 bases in the middle. CDR3 length equals 14 residues. The CDR3 region is CASSLPGAGYGYTF. The CDR3 DNA is TGTGCCAGCAGCTTGCCAGGGGCGGGCTATGGCTACACCTTC.

The V gene is TRBV20-1, the J gene TRBJ2-4, with unresolved D. In germline, CDR1 is DFQATT, CDR2 SNEGSKA (reference sequence). V lost 7 bases and J 5 bases, leaving 9 bases between the germline ends. CDR3 length equals 11 residues. CDR3 DNA sequence: TGCAGTGTCCCGGGCGAAAACATTCAGTACTTC. Translated, it gives CSVPGENIQYF.

This chain links TRBV11-3 with TRBJ2-2; D uncertain. Germline CDR1 is SGHNT and CDR2 is YENEEA. V lost 3 bases to trimming and J lost 7 bases, with 9 bases between them. CDR3 length equals 13 residues. CDR3 in amino acids: CASSFGTGGELFF. The DNA for the CDR3 is TGTGCCAGCAGCTTCGGTACCGGCGGGGAGCTGTTTTTT.

This rearrangement joins TRBV6-5 to TRBJ2-3, with no clear D. Trimming left V 2 bases short and J 0 bases short, with 12 bases between. Per the germline V gene, CDR1 is MNHEY and CDR2 is SVGAGI. CDR3 length: 16 residues. As DNA, the CDR3 is TGTGCCAGCAGTTACACCCGACATACTAGCACAGATACGCAGTATTTT. This sequence encodes CASSYTRHTSTDTQYF.

The chain links TRBV27 to TRBJ1-2, with a weak D call TRBD1 (6 bases). Germline-derived CDR1 and CDR2 are MNHEY and SMNVEV (reference sequence). V lost 2 bases and J 4 bases, leaving 20 bases between the germline ends. The CDR3 covers 17 residues. For the CDR3, the DNA is TGTGCCAGCAGTTTACAGGGGCTCGGGGTGGGGAGCTATGGCTACACCTTC. Its protein is CASSLQGLGVGSYGYTF.

This clone has a handful of counts. CDR3 sequence: CASSLTSGTQYF. CDR3 bases: TGCGCCAGCAGCTTGACGTCGGGCACGCAGTATTTT. J is TRBJ2-3 and V is TRBV5-1; D unresolved. The CDR3 runs to 12 residues. V was cut by 1 base and J by 9 bases, with 9 bases left in between. CDR1 SGHRS and CDR2 YFSETQ come from the germline V gene.

This clone has just a few counts. This rearrangement joins TRBV18 to TRBJ1-2; TRBD1 aligns across 8 bases. V lost 3 bases and J lost 2; bases outside the gene matches: 8. CDR1 KGHSH and CDR2 LQKENI come from the germline V gene. The CDR3 is 16 amino acids. The DNA of the CDR3 is TGTGCCAGCTCACCCCTTGACAGGGGCGACAACTATGGCTACACCTTC. It specifies CASSPLDRGDNYGYTF.